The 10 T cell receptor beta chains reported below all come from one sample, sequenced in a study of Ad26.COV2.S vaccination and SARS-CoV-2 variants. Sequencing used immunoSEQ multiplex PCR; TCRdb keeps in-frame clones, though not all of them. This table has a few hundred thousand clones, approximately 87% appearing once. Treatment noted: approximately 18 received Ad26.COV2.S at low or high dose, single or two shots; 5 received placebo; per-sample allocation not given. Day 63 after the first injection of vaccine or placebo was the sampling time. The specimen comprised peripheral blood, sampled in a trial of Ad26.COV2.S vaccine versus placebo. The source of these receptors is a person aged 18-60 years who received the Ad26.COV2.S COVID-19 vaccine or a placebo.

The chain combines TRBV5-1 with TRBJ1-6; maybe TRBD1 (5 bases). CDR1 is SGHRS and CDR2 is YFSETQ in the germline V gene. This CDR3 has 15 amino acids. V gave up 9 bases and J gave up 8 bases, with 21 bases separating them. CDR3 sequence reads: CATQTDGHSDSPLHF. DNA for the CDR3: TGCGCCACCCAAACAGATGGACACTCAGATTCACCCCTCCACTTT.

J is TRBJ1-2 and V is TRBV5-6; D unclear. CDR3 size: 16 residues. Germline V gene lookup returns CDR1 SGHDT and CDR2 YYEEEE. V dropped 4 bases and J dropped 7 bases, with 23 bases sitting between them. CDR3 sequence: CASSRFELSGQAGYTF. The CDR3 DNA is TGTGCCAGCAGCCGCTTCGAGCTAAGCGGGCAGGCTGGCTACACCTTC.

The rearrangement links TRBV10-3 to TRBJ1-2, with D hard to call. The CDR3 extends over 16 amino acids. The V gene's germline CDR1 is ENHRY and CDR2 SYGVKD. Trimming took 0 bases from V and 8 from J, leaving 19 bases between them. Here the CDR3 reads CAISESIWQVSNGYTF. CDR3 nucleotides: TGTGCCATCAGTGAGTCGATCTGGCAGGTTTCGAACGGCTACACCTTC.

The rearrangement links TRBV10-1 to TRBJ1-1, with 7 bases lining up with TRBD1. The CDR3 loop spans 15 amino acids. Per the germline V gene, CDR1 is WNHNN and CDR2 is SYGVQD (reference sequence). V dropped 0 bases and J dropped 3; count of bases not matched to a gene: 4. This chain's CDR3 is CASSESRTGDTEAFF. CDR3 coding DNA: TGCGCCAGCAGTGAGTCCCGGACAGGAGACACTGAAGCTTTCTTT.

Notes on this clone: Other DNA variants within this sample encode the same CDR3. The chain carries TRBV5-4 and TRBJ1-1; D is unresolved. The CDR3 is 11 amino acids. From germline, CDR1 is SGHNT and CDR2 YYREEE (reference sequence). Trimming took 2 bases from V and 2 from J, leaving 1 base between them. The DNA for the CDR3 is TGTGCCAGCAGCTTAAACACTGAAGCTTTCTTT. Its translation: CASSLNTEAFF.

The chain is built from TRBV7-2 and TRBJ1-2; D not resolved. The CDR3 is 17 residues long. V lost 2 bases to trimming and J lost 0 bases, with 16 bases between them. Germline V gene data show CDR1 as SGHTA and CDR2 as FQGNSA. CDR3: CASSLPWTARSNYGYTF. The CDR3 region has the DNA TGTGCCAGCAGCTTACCGTGGACGGCGAGGTCTAACTATGGCTACACCTTC.

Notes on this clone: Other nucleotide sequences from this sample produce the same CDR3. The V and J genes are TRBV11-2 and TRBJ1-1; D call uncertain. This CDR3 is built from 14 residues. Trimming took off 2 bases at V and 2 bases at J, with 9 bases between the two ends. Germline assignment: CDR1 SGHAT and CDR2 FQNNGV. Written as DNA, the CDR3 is TGTGCCAGCAGCTTAATGGGCCCAAACACTGAAGCTTTCTTT. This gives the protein CASSLMGPNTEAFF.

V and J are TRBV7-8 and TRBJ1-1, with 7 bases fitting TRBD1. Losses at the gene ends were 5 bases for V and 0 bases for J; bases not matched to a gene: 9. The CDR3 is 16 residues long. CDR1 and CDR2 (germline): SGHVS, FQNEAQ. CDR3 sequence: CASSRRTGGLNTEAFF. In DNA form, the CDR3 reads TGTGCCAGCAGCCGCCGGACAGGAGGATTGAACACTGAAGCTTTCTTT.

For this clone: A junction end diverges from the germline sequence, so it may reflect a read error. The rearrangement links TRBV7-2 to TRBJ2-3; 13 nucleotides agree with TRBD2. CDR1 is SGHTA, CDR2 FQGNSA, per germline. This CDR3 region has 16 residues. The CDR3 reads CASSFGLAGATGTQYF. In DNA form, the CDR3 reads TGTGCCAGCAGCTTCGGACTAGCGGGAGCGACAGGTACGCAGTATTTT.

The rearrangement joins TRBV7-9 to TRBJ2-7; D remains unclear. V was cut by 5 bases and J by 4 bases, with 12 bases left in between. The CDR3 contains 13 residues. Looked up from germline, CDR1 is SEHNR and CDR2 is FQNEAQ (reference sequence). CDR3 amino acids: CASSPLGGYEQYF. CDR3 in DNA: TGTGCCAGCAGCCCTCTAGGTGGTTACGAGCAGTACTTC.